What follows is one TCR beta chain and its context. Its target is not known. The source of the sample is a study of cytomegalovirus exposure and HLA in healthy donors. The protocol was immunoSEQ multiplex PCR, while the TCRdb copy is restricted to in-frame clones and leaves out a portion. Among under 250,000 clones listed, approximately 82% were seen once. Germline trimming cut 5 bases from V and 3 bases from J; bases unmatched to any gene: 9. This CDR3 has 15 residues. Germline V gene lookup returns CDR1 MNHEY and CDR2 SMNVEV (reference sequence). Whole-study results and caveats: Generally TCR sequences proved uncommon, though certain public TCRs appeared in numerous donors. Reportedly, diagnosis of cytomegalovirus status by the classifier showed high specificity and sensitivity. There were some 150 TCR beta chains listed as cytomegalovirus-associated. CMV antigen specificity of three CMV-associated chains was confirmed in vitro.

V is TRBV27 and J is TRBJ2-5; 7 nucleotides match TRBD1. The clonotype originates from a woman under 30 in good health and CMV-seronegative. What was sequenced was PBMCs. The CDR3 DNA is TGTGCCAGCAGTCCAGACAGGGTCCTGGAAGAGACCCAGTACTTC. Translated: CASSPDRVLEETQYF.